The T cell receptor (beta chain) described here comes from a study of T cells in Graves' hyperthyroidism and ophthalmopathy. The TCR beta CDR3 regions underwent amplification using RNA transcripts as the source. A set of HTBI primers served as the primers for a first-round RT-PCR of the TCR CDR3. MiXCR was run by TCRdb on the multiplex PCR reads, yielding one entry per CDR3 protein. The table records around 720,000 distinct CDR3 sequences, around 40% of them present only once. This clonotype was picked up many times. Its target is not known. Findings and caveats of the study: The model foresaw ophthalmopathy a median 6.5 months prior to onset.

CDR3 length equals 12 residues. Germline V gene lookup returns CDR1 SGDLS and CDR2 YYNGEE. V gave up 0 bases and J gave up 7 bases, with 4 bases separating them. The clonotype originates from a woman in her thirties or forties with Graves' hyperthyroidism. The chain joins TRBV9 to TRBJ2-2; D not resolved. Sequencing was performed on blood. CDR3 DNA: TGTGCCAGCAGCGTAGGAGTCGGGGAGCTGTTTTTT. Its protein product is CASSVGVGELFF.